This is a list of T cell receptor beta chains from one sample in a study of response to subunit inactivated influenza vaccine. TCRdb re-called the RT-PCR reads with MiXCR, one entry per CDR3 protein. The sample has 700,000 to 800,000 distinct CDR3 sequences, around a sixth seen once. Material: PBMCs from blood, obtained more than 4 days after vaccination. These receptor sequences come from a man aged 45 to 65 who received an inactivated influenza vaccine. Both conserved end residues are part of each CDR3. The D gene is left open where the match is weak. Clone size is stated in some rows and not others, as once, few, many or a class when expanded.

-	TRBV4-1	TRBJ1-6	14	-	CASSRSQGFSPLHF	TGCGCCAGCAGCCGGAGTCAGGGATTCTCACCCCTCCACTTT
many	TRBV12-3/TRBV12-4	TRBJ2-7	15	-	CASSRSGFSSYEQYF	TGTGCCAGCAGCCGTAGTGGCTTTTCCTCCTACGAGCAGTACTTC
few	TRBV20-1	TRBJ1-2	14	-	CSAGSGVGSYGYTF	TGCAGTGCCGGGTCAGGTGTAGGTAGCTATGGCTACACCTTC
-	TRBV6-1	TRBJ2-2	19	TRBD2	CASSRLLLAGGPDTGELFF	TGTGCCAGCAGTCGGCTCCTACTAGCGGGGGGGCCTGACACCGGGGAGCTGTTTTTT
many	TRBV20-1	TRBJ2-3	13	-	CSASLASPDTQYF	TGCAGTGCTAGCCTGGCTAGCCCAGATACGCAGTATTTT
few	TRBV7-9	TRBJ2-5	16	TRBD2	CASSLIRLAGSETQYF	TGTGCCAGCAGCCTAATTAGACTAGCGGGGTCGGAGACCCAGTACTTC
-	TRBV27	TRBJ2-1	17	TRBD2	CASSILGVAGGENEQFF	TGTGCCAGCAGTATACTCGGGGTAGCGGGAGGGGAAAATGAGCAGTTCTTC
-	TRBV7-9	TRBJ2-7	17	-	CASSLTGGGTKLYEQYF	TGTGCCAGCAGCTTAACAGGGGGGGGGACAAAACTCTACGAGCAGTACTTC
-	TRBV12-3/TRBV12-4	TRBJ2-7	13	-	CASGRDTSYEQYF	TGTGCCAGCGGCCGGGACACCTCCTACGAGCAGTACTTC
few	TRBV29-1	TRBJ2-1	14	TRBD1	CSVDYRGQRNEQFF	TGCAGCGTCGACTATAGGGGGCAACGCAATGAGCAGTTCTTC
-	TRBV20-1	TRBJ2-1	15	TRBD2	CSASPLSGTYNEQFF	TGCAGTGCTAGTCCACTAAGCGGGACCTACAATGAGCAGTTCTTC
-	TRBV19	TRBJ2-1	16	-	CASSIAGVIPNNEQFF	TGTGCCAGTAGTATCGCAGGCGTAATACCCAACAATGAGCAGTTCTTC